This TCR beta chain emerged from a study of blood T cells in healthy people across ages. General study findings and limits: TCR beta diversity correlated strongly with naive T cell percentage. Compared with aged donors, long-lived donors showed fewer expanded clones, suggesting selection.

A second PCR of 7 to 11 cycles used a sample-barcoded 5' primer and a J-beta primer mix. TCRdb re-called the 5' RACE reads with MiXCR, one entry per CDR3 protein. The data contain about 600,000 distinct CDR3 sequences, around 50% of them singletons. A remark on this clonotype: The antigen remains unidentified.

CDR1 and CDR2 (germline): SGHRS, YFSETQ. This CDR3 has 15 amino acids. V lost 4 bases, J lost 3 bases, and 7 bases stayed unmatched. The receptor was derived from an elderly man in good health. The V call is TRBV5-1, the J call TRBJ2-1, with 7 positions matching TRBD1. The sample taken for sequencing was blood. The CDR3 sequence is CASSIQGTDYNEQFF. For the CDR3, the DNA is TGCGCCAGCAGCATACAGGGGACGGACTACAATGAGCAGTTCTTC.